Shown below are 22 T cell receptor beta chains from a single sample sequenced in a study of cytotoxic CD8 clonotypes in ibrutinib-treated CLL. The repertoire was sequenced with immunoSEQ multiplex PCR; TCRdb's copy has only in-frame clones and lacks some. The sample carries fewer than 55,000 clones, more than 55% recorded once. Specimen: PBMCs, collected after 24 months of ibrutinib treatment. These receptors came from a human donor with chronic lymphocytic leukemia.

The genes are TRBV5-1 and TRBJ1-1; possible D gene TRBD1, 6 bases. The V and J ends lost 0 bases and 1 base respectively, with 16 bases between them. The length of the CDR3 is 17 residues. Germline assignment: CDR1 SGHRS and CDR2 YFSETQ. The CDR3 sequence: CASSLDPPGHTNTEAFF. The DNA for the CDR3 is TGCGCCAGCAGCTTGGACCCACCGGGACACACGAACACTGAAGCTTTCTTT.

This chain joins TRBV5-1 and TRBJ1-3; a possible D gene is TRBD1 (5 bases). V shed 0 bases and J shed 2 bases, with 21 bases lying between them. The CDR3 has 19 residues. CDR1 and CDR2 from the germline V gene are SGHRS and YFSETQ. CDR3 DNA: TGCGCCAGCAGCTTGGCCGGGGTGCGGACATCCGGGGCTGGAAACACCATATATTTT. Amino acids: CASSLAGVRTSGAGNTIYF.

This chain uses TRBV9 with TRBJ2-5; D remains unclear. Looked up from germline, CDR1 is SGDLS and CDR2 is YYNGEE. V lost 0 bases, J lost 5 bases, and 11 bases lay in between. The CDR3 consists of 14 residues. As DNA, the CDR3 is TGTGCCAGCAGCGTAGCCCCCTCCCGGGAGACCCAGTACTTC. Translating gives CASSVAPSRETQYF.

CDR3 loop: CASSSFEKLFF. The CDR3 DNA reads TGTGCCAGCAGTTCTTTCGAAAAACTGTTTTTT. The V call is TRBV6-1, the J call TRBJ1-4; D remains ambiguous. This CDR3 region has 11 residues. CDR1 and CDR2 (germline): MNHNS, SASEGT. The V end lost 5 bases, the J end lost 8 bases, and 6 bases lay between the germline ends.

V usage is TRBV7-2 and J usage is TRBJ1-6, with D tentatively TRBD1 (5 bases). This CDR3 is built from 14 residues. V lost 5 bases and J 7 bases, leaving 12 bases between the germline ends. Germline values: CDR1 SGHTA, CDR2 FQGNSA. CDR3 amino acids: CASSPPGGNSPLHF. CDR3 sequence (DNA): TGTGCCAGCAGCCCCCCGGGGGGAAATTCACCCCTCCACTTT.

This clone was detected a few times. This rearrangement joins TRBV29-1 to TRBJ1-2, with unresolved D. V gave up 6 bases and J gave up 4 bases, with 12 bases separating them. This CDR3 contains 12 residues. Germline CDR1 is SQVTM and CDR2 is ANQGSEA. This chain's CDR3 is CSVLRIRYGYTF. The CDR3, as DNA: TGCAGCGTCCTCAGGATACGCTATGGCTACACCTTC.

The chain recombines TRBV5-1 with TRBJ2-3; no clear D. The CDR3 is 14 amino acids. V lost 5 bases, J lost 1 base, and 11 bases lay in between. Per germline, CDR1 SGHRS and CDR2 YFSETQ. The CDR3 protein is CASRTPGRTDTQYF. CDR3 DNA: TGCGCCAGCAGGACGCCCGGACGCACAGATACGCAGTATTTT.

The chain has TRBV2 and TRBJ1-4, with D perhaps TRBD1 (5 bases). V gave up 8 bases and J gave up 10 bases, with 8 bases separating them. The CDR3 is made up of 10 amino acids. In germline, CDR1 is SNHLY, CDR2 FYNNEI. CDR3 amino acids: CASWGLKLFF. For the CDR3, the DNA is TGTGCCAGCTGGGGCTTAAAACTGTTTTTT.

The chain joins TRBV2 to TRBJ2-3; 7 bases align to TRBD2. The CDR3 is made up of 15 amino acids. The germline gives CDR1 SNHLY, CDR2 FYNNEI. V was clipped by 6 bases and J by 0 bases; unmatched bases: 6. For the CDR3, the DNA is TGTGCCAGCAGCCTGGGGGGGGATAGCACAGATACGCAGTATTTT. This codes for CASSLGGDSTDTQYF.

This rearrangement joins TRBV11-2 to TRBJ1-1; D is undetermined. Germline loops: CDR1 SGHAT, CDR2 FQNNGV. Trimming left V 9 bases short and J 11 bases short, with 7 bases between. This CDR3 contains 8 residues. CDR3 bases: TGTGCCAGACACGATGCTTTCTTT. Translated, it gives CARHDAFF.

The chain's CDR3 is CATSKVSGQNSPLHF. The CDR3 region has the DNA TGTGCCACCAGCAAAGTATCGGGACAAAATTCACCCCTCCACTTT. V is TRBV15 and J is TRBJ1-6; maybe TRBD1 (6 bases). The CDR3 length is 15 residues. Germline CDR1 reads LNHNV; CDR2 reads YYDKDF (reference sequence). V was trimmed by 4 bases and J by 7 bases, leaving 14 bases between them.

The chain combines TRBV4-2 with TRBJ1-6; perhaps TRBD1 as D (5 bases). Trimming cost V 0 bases and J 9 bases, with 15 bases left between them. This CDR3 is 16 amino acids long. Germline CDR1 and CDR2: LGHNA and YNFKEQ. This CDR3 reads CASSQEITGSGSPLHF. The CDR3 DNA reads TGTGCCAGCAGCCAAGAGATTACAGGCTCGGGTTCACCCCTCCACTTT.

J is TRBJ2-7 and V is TRBV6-6; D remains ambiguous. The length of the CDR3 is 12 residues. Germline V gene data show CDR1 as MNHNY and CDR2 as SVGAGI (reference sequence). V was pared by 2 bases and J by 6 bases, with 8 bases between. This CDR3 is CASSYRLSEQYF. The CDR3 region has the DNA TGTGCCAGCAGTTACAGGTTGTCCGAGCAGTACTTC.

This clone has only a few counts. The chain combines TRBV27 with TRBJ2-5; D call uncertain. CDR1 and CDR2 (germline): MNHEY, SMNVEV (reference sequence). V shed 8 bases and J shed 6 bases, with 13 bases lying between them. There are 12 residues in the CDR3. CDR3 protein: CASGPTLKTQYF. The CDR3 bases are TGTGCCAGCGGACCGACCCTGAAGACCCAGTACTTC.

V usage is TRBV19 and J usage is TRBJ1-5; the match to TRBD1 covers 7 bases. Germline CDR1 LNHDA, CDR2 SQIVND (reference sequence). The CDR3 spans 16 residues. The ends lost 4 bases at V and 5 bases at J; junction bases unmatched: 11. Here the CDR3 reads CASSKGQFGLHQPQHF. In DNA form, the CDR3 reads TGTGCCAGTAGTAAGGGACAGTTCGGCCTTCATCAGCCCCAGCATTTT.

V gene TRBV5-5 combines with J gene TRBJ2-5; weak D call: TRBD1 (6 bases). The J call may be incorrect, as the DNA end agrees better with TRBJ2-7. The germline gives CDR1 SGHKS, CDR2 YYEKEE (reference sequence). This CDR3 has 16 amino acids. Here the CDR3 reads CASSSLMSGASYEQYF. In DNA, the CDR3 is TGTGCCAGCAGCTCACTGATGTCAGGGGCCAGCTACGAGCAGTACTTC.

The chain has TRBV6-5 and TRBJ2-7; 8 bases match TRBD2. Germline CDR1 and CDR2: MNHEY and SVGAGI. The CDR3 loop spans 14 amino acids. V was clipped by 6 bases and J by 2 bases; unmatched bases: 6. The CDR3 sequence: CASRDGGVTYEQYF. The CDR3 bases are TGTGCCAGCAGGGACGGGGGGGTAACCTACGAGCAGTACTTC.

V is TRBV15 and J is TRBJ2-5, with TRBD1 matching 10 bases. V gave up 8 bases and J gave up 5 bases; unmatched junction bases: 14. Per germline, CDR1 LNHNV and CDR2 YYDKDF (reference sequence). The CDR3 has 16 amino acids. The CDR3 is CATAPGQGKILETQYF. CDR3 nucleotide sequence: TGTGCCACCGCCCCGGGACAGGGGAAAATTCTCGAGACCCAGTACTTC.

J is TRBJ2-5 and V is TRBV10-2; possibly TRBD1 for D (6 bases). CDR1 WSHSY and CDR2 SAAADI come from the germline V gene. The ends were cut back, 0 bases at V and 13 bases at J, with 12 bases in the middle. The CDR3 totals 12 residues. CDR3 in amino acids: CASSESDRLLYF. In nucleotides, the CDR3 is TGCGCCAGCAGTGAGTCGGACAGATTACTGTACTTC.

Only one count was recorded for this clone. At one end, the junction sequence differs from germline, possibly due to a read error. The gene calls are TRBV7-8 and TRBJ2-5; 7 bases align to TRBD1. The CDR3 is made up of 14 amino acids. Germline CDR1 SGHVS, CDR2 FQNEAQ. CDR3 bases: TGTGCCAGCAGCTTAAGGGACAGTTCAGAGGCCCAGTACTTC. Its protein is CASSLRDSSEAQYF.

In this sample, this clone turned up a few times. The gene calls are TRBV6-1 and TRBJ2-7; the match to TRBD1 covers 9 bases. The CDR3 runs to 16 residues. The junction had 8 bases not matched to a gene; V was cut back by 3 bases and J by 2 bases. The germline V gene has CDR1 MNHNS and CDR2 SASEGT. The CDR3, as DNA: TGTGCCAGCAGTGACCTCCGGGACAGGGATCCCTACGAGCAGTACTTC. Its translation is CASSDLRDRDPYEQYF.

The V gene is TRBV11-2, the J gene TRBJ2-6, with 9 bases identical to TRBD1. Germline trimming cut 4 bases from V and 2 bases from J; bases unmatched to any gene: 0. This CDR3 region has 15 residues. CDR1 and CDR2 from the germline V gene are SGHAT and FQNNGV. As DNA, the CDR3 is TGTGCCAGCAGCTGGGACAGGGCTGGGGCCAACGTCCTGACTTTC. Encoded protein: CASSWDRAGANVLTF.